These 32 T cell receptor beta chains were sequenced from one sample in a study of radiotherapy plus CTLA-4 blockade in lung cancer. Generated by immunoSEQ multiplex PCR, the TCRdb table keeps only in-frame clones and is missing some. The sample has around 71,000 clones, roughly four fifths seen once. Sample: peripheral blood, taken from a patient treated with radiotherapy plus ipilimumab. These receptors came from a human donor with non-small cell lung cancer whose response to radiotherapy plus ipilimumab could not be evaluated. Some clones in this sample may be carry-over from other donors' samples.

This rearrangement joins TRBV5-4 to TRBJ2-4, with TRBD1 identical over 11 bases. Germline values: CDR1 SGHNT, CDR2 YYREEE (reference sequence). V shed 2 bases, J shed 6 bases, and the junction held 7 bases outside the gene matches. This CDR3 spans 16 amino acids. The DNA of the CDR3 is TGTGCCAGCAGCTTTGGGACAGGGGGGAGAGGAAACATTCAGTACTTC. Its protein is CASSFGTGGRGNIQYF.

CDR3 in DNA: TGTGCCAGCAGTGCGACAGGGCTAGCTGGAAACACCATATATTTT. This gives the protein CASSATGLAGNTIYF. The rearrangement joins TRBV28 to TRBJ1-3, with 7 nucleotides matching TRBD1. CDR3 length: 15 amino acids. Unmatched junction bases numbered 6, after V lost 5 bases and J lost 2 bases. Germline-derived CDR1 and CDR2 are MDHEN and SYDVKM.

A remark on this clone: One end of the junction varies from germline; a read error may be responsible. The chain has TRBV29-1 and TRBJ1-1; D is possibly TRBD1 (6 bases). Germline values: CDR1 SQVTM, CDR2 ANQGSEA. The CDR3 covers 11 residues. CDR3 nucleotides: TGCAGCGTCGAAGGGGGGCCTGAAGCTTTCTTT. Its translation is CSVEGGPEAFF.

The CDR3 loop reads CASSLGSENTEAFF. The CDR3 nucleotides read TGTGCCAGCAGCTTGGGGTCAGAGAACACTGAAGCTTTCTTT. The chain employs TRBV5-4 and TRBJ1-1, with D unresolved. This CDR3 has 14 residues. V lost 0 bases to trimming and J lost 1 base, with 7 bases between them. CDR1 is SGHNT, CDR2 YYREEE, per germline (reference sequence).

Turning to this clone: Germline and junction disagree at one end, which may indicate a read error. V gene TRBV28 combines with J gene TRBJ1-2; 8 positions match TRBD1. Germline CDR1 is MDHEN and CDR2 is SYDVKM. This CDR3 spans 13 amino acids. The CDR3: CASSLGQDFGDAF. The CDR3 nucleotides are TGTGCCAGCAGTTTGGGACAGGACTTCGGGGATGCTTTC.

The rearrangement joins TRBV7-2 to TRBJ2-6; D is unresolved. V was shortened by 4 bases and J by 0 bases, with 13 bases between the two germline ends. CDR3 length: 17 amino acids. Germline V gives CDR1 SGHTA, CDR2 FQGNSA. CDR3 sequence reads: CASSSDSGNSGANVLTF. The CDR3 nucleotides are TGTGCCAGCAGCTCAGATTCAGGAAACTCTGGGGCCAACGTCCTGACTTTC.

This CDR3 reads CASSSTGVLDTQYF. The CDR3, as DNA: TGTGCCAGCAGCTCCACAGGGGTTTTAGATACGCAGTATTTT. The genes are TRBV7-3 and TRBJ2-3, with 7 bases lining up with TRBD1. V trimming: 4 bases; J trimming: 5 bases; junction bases outside the gene matches: 6. The CDR3 is 14 amino acids. Germline CDR1 SGHTA, CDR2 FQGTGA.

The V gene is TRBV7-2, the J gene TRBJ2-3, with D perhaps matching TRBD2 (7 bases). The CDR3 runs to 16 residues. The germline gives CDR1 SGHTA, CDR2 FQGNSA. V was pared by 5 bases and J by 6 bases, with 21 bases between. CDR3 DNA: TGTGCCAGCAGCCCTGGGGGGGGCCCAGGCGTCGATACGCAGTATTTT. Encoded protein: CASSPGGGPGVDTQYF.

The CDR3 coding sequence is TGTGCCAGCACCCCTGGTAGCGGGGTATCAGGCGGGGAGCTGTTTTTT. Residues: CASTPGSGVSGGELFF. This chain uses TRBV27 with TRBJ2-2; 8 positions match TRBD2. The V gene end was trimmed by 7 bases and the J gene end by 7 bases; junction bases not matched to a gene: 14. The V gene's germline CDR1 is MNHEY and CDR2 SMNVEV (reference sequence). The CDR3 is made up of 16 amino acids.

This chain connects TRBV4-1 to TRBJ1-2, with no clear D. Germline V gives CDR1 MGHRA, CDR2 YSYEKL. The CDR3 totals 17 residues. V was cut by 0 bases and J by 4 bases, with 18 bases left in between. CDR3 sequence: CASSQELWSGVLYGYTF. DNA for the CDR3: TGCGCCAGCAGCCAAGAACTTTGGTCGGGTGTCCTCTATGGCTACACCTTC.

By sample fraction, this clone is medium-sized. This rearrangement joins TRBV27 to TRBJ1-6; 9 bases agree with TRBD1. This CDR3 is built from 15 residues. From germline, CDR1 is MNHEY and CDR2 SMNVEV (reference sequence). The junction had 4 bases not matched to a gene; V was cut back by 4 bases and J by 6 bases. The CDR3 protein is CASSSGTGRNSPLHF. DNA of the CDR3: TGTGCCAGCAGTTCCGGGACAGGGCGTAATTCACCCCTCCACTTT.

In this sample, this clone turned up once. CDR3 in amino acids: CASRVQGPSYNEQFF. The CDR3 nucleotides read TGTGCCAGCAGGGTACAGGGCCCTTCCTACAATGAGCAGTTCTTC. V is TRBV6-1 and J is TRBJ2-1; the D gene is possibly TRBD1 (6 bases). The V and J ends lost 6 bases and 1 base respectively, with 13 bases between them. From germline, CDR1 is MNHNS and CDR2 SASEGT. The CDR3 covers 15 residues.

The chain recombines TRBV4-1 with TRBJ2-5; TRBD2 aligns across 13 bases. The CDR3 covers 19 residues. CDR1 and CDR2 from the germline V gene are MGHRA and YSYEKL. V lost 1 base and J lost 5; bases outside the gene matches: 13. In nucleotides, the CDR3 is TGCGCCAGCAGCCAAGGTTGGGGACTAGCGGGGCCTCGTGTGGAGACCCAGTACTTC. Translating gives CASSQGWGLAGPRVETQYF.

This clone was seen a few times. The chain links TRBV5-1 to TRBJ2-1; TRBD1 matches 7 bases. V trimming: 0 bases; J trimming: 5 bases; junction bases outside the gene matches: 5. The length of the CDR3 is 15 residues. Looked up from germline, CDR1 is SGHRS and CDR2 is YFSETQ. The CDR3 sequence is CASSLGPGTDNEQFF. The CDR3 nucleotides read TGCGCCAGCAGCTTGGGGCCCGGGACAGACAATGAGCAGTTCTTC.

V and J are TRBV6-6 and TRBJ1-6; 8 bases agree with TRBD1. The CDR3 runs to 14 residues. Trimming took 6 bases from V and 6 from J; bases not matched to a gene: 4. Looked up from germline, CDR1 is MNHNY and CDR2 is SVGAGI (reference sequence). For the CDR3, the DNA is TGTGCCAGCAGCCCGACAGGGGTTAATTCACCCCTCCACTTT. Translation: CASSPTGVNSPLHF.

The CDR3 nucleotides read TGTGCCAGCAGCCCAACAGGGGAGATCCAAGAGACCCAGTACTTC. It specifies CASSPTGEIQETQYF. This chain uses TRBV5-6 with TRBJ2-5, with 7 bases that match TRBD1. J gave up 1 base and V 4 bases, and 7 bases lay outside the gene matches. The length of the CDR3 is 15 residues. Germline loops: CDR1 SGHDT, CDR2 YYEEEE.

This clone showed up just a few times. The rearrangement joins TRBV28 to TRBJ2-2; D is undetermined. Germline V lookup: CDR1 MDHEN, CDR2 SYDVKM. The germline V and J ends were trimmed by 6 bases and 1 base, with 9 bases remaining between them. This CDR3 has 14 amino acids. In DNA form, the CDR3 reads TGTGCCAGCAGCACTTCAGGGAACACCGGGGAGCTGTTTTTT. Protein: CASSTSGNTGELFF.

The CDR3: CASSLESSYNEQFF. The CDR3 DNA follows: TGTGCCAGCAGCTTGGAGAGCTCCTACAATGAGCAGTTCTTC. J is TRBJ2-1 and V is TRBV5-4; D not certain. CDR3 length equals 14 residues. In germline, CDR1 is SGHNT, CDR2 YYREEE (reference sequence). Trimming left V 0 bases short and J 0 bases short, with 4 bases between.

The genes are TRBV15 and TRBJ1-5, with 8 bases that match TRBD1. This CDR3 has 16 residues. In germline, CDR1 is LNHNV, CDR2 YYDKDF (reference sequence). V gave up 0 bases and J gave up 6 bases; unmatched junction bases: 7. For the CDR3, the DNA is TGTGCCACCAGCAGAGATCTGCAGGGGGCGCCTCAGCCCCAGCATTTT. Its translation is CATSRDLQGAPQPQHF.

This rearrangement joins TRBV29-1 to TRBJ2-7; perhaps TRBD1 as D (5 bases). Per the germline V gene, CDR1 is SQVTM and CDR2 is ANQGSEA. Trimming took 3 bases from V and 4 from J, leaving 16 bases between them. The length of the CDR3 is 14 residues. For the CDR3, the DNA is TGCAGCGTTGAGGCTAGGGGATTGGGTTACGAGCAGTACTTC. Translation gives CSVEARGLGYEQYF.

The J gene is TRBJ1-4, the V gene TRBV5-1; perhaps TRBD1 as D (5 bases). The V gene's germline CDR1 is SGHRS and CDR2 YFSETQ. With 4 bases removed from V and 8 bases from J, the gap between germline ends came to 18 bases. The CDR3 runs 15 residues. As DNA, the CDR3 is TGCGCCAGCAGCCCCGCGGAGGGGAGAGGGGAAAAACTGTTTTTT. It is translated as CASSPAEGRGEKLFF.

This clone showed up just a few times. This rearrangement joins TRBV6-4 to TRBJ1-2; 10 positions match TRBD1. Germline loops: CDR1 MRHNA, CDR2 SNTAGT. The CDR3 runs 17 residues. The trim removed 5 bases at V and 3 bases at J, leaving 12 bases unmatched. The CDR3 sequence: CASSSGTGVAADYGYTF. The CDR3 nucleotides read TGTGCCAGCAGTTCCGGGACAGGGGTCGCGGCCGACTATGGCTACACCTTC.

This chain links TRBV6-1 with TRBJ2-3; D not resolved. V lost 7 bases and J 6 bases, leaving 14 bases between the germline ends. Per germline, CDR1 MNHNS and CDR2 SASEGT. This CDR3 has 13 residues. CDR3 bases: TGTGCCAGCACGTACAGCCTTGGCGATACGCAGTATTTT. Amino acids: CASTYSLGDTQYF.

The chain uses TRBV4-1 and TRBJ2-6; D is possibly TRBD1 (6 bases). The CDR3 contains 15 residues. Trimming took off 4 bases at V and 4 bases at J, with 11 bases between the two ends. Looked up from germline, CDR1 is MGHRA and CDR2 is YSYEKL. DNA for the CDR3: TGCGCCAGCAGCCCGCAGGGGTACGGGGCCAACGTCCTGACTTTC. It yields the protein CASSPQGYGANVLTF.

This sequence joins TRBV5-1 and TRBJ2-2, with a tentative D call TRBD1 (5 bases). Germline V gene data show CDR1 as SGHRS and CDR2 as YFSETQ. The CDR3 is 15 residues long. Between the trimmed V and J ends, which lost 0 bases and 7 bases, there was a span of 13 bases. CDR3 nucleotide sequence: TGCGCCAGCAGCTTGGGACAGCAAGCATACGGGGAGCTGTTTTTT. Translated, it gives CASSLGQQAYGELFF.

In this sample, this clone turned up a few times. Written as DNA, the CDR3 is TGTGCCAGCAGCTCGCCCAGGTTAACTGAAGCTTTCTTT. Residues: CASSSPRLTEAFF. The chain combines TRBV7-9 with TRBJ1-1, with D unclear. Per germline, CDR1 SEHNR and CDR2 FQNEAQ (reference sequence). V gave up 4 bases and J gave up 5 bases, with 11 bases separating them. This CDR3 spans 13 amino acids.

V and J are TRBV5-1 and TRBJ2-5; unclear D gene. Deletions cut 1 base from V and 0 bases from J, with 7 bases between. Germline V gene data show CDR1 as SGHRS and CDR2 as YFSETQ. This CDR3 region has 14 residues. The CDR3 loop reads CASSLPPYQETQYF. The CDR3 region has the DNA TGCGCCAGCAGCTTGCCTCCTTACCAAGAGACCCAGTACTTC.

This sequence joins TRBV7-6 and TRBJ2-3; 12 nucleotides line up with TRBD2. Germline-derived CDR1 and CDR2 are SGHVS and FNYEAQ. J lost 6 bases, V lost 5 bases, and 6 bases had no gene match. This CDR3 is 15 amino acids long. CDR3 DNA sequence: TGTGCCAGCAGCGCGACTAGCGGGGGCGTCGATACGCAGTATTTT. Its protein is CASSATSGGVDTQYF.

This sequence joins TRBV28 and TRBJ1-6; possibly TRBD1 for D (5 bases). This CDR3 contains 14 residues. Germline loops: CDR1 MDHEN, CDR2 SYDVKM. The V end was cut by 7 bases, the J end by 4 bases, with 11 bases between. Here the CDR3 reads CASTVGGYNSPLHF. The DNA of the CDR3 is TGTGCCAGCACAGTCGGGGGATATAATTCACCCCTCCACTTT.

This clone was observed a single time. This rearrangement joins TRBV5-1 to TRBJ2-3; TRBD1 aligns across 10 bases. This CDR3 contains 14 residues. The germline CDR1 and CDR2 sequences are SGHRS and YFSETQ. V lost 3 bases to trimming and J lost 6 bases; unmatched junction nucleotides: 4. The CDR3 coding sequence is TGCGCCAGCAGCTCTTGGACAGGGGGGGATACGCAGTATTTT. It yields the protein CASSSWTGGDTQYF.

The genes are TRBV15 and TRBJ2-5; 9 bases are shared with TRBD1. Germline lookup yields CDR1 LNHNV and CDR2 YYDKDF (reference sequence). The junction had 4 bases not matched to a gene; V was cut back by 5 bases and J by 0 bases. The CDR3 is 15 amino acids. The CDR3 reads CATSRGDRDQETQYF. The CDR3 region has the DNA TGTGCCACCAGCCGAGGGGACAGGGACCAAGAGACCCAGTACTTC.

This chain links TRBV6-5 with TRBJ1-1; D unclear. Trimming stripped 6 bases from V and 5 bases from J, with 13 bases between. Germline CDR1 reads MNHEY; CDR2 reads SVGAGI. The length of the CDR3 is 13 residues. The CDR3 loop is CASRGSGQTEAFF. The CDR3 region has the DNA TGTGCCAGCAGGGGCTCCGGTCAAACTGAAGCTTTCTTT.